This passage covers 8 T cell receptor beta chains from one sample sequenced in a study of CD8 T cells in cerebrospinal fluid in Alzheimer's disease. Following a re-call of the 10x single-cell sequencing reads, TCRdb has one entry per CDR3 protein and lacks DNA. Recorded for this sample: around 1,500 distinct CDR3 sequences. The specimen sequenced was cerebrospinal fluid. These receptors all come from a human donor in good health.

This clonotype is labeled medium-sized based on frequency. The chain employs TRBV11-3 and TRBJ2-7; the TCRdb D gene call, TRBD1, has no DNA to confirm it. The CDR3 extends over 15 amino acids. Germline V CDR1 and CDR2: SGHNT, YENEEA. The CDR3 sequence is CASSPRDRSSYEQYF.

This clonotype ranks as large in terms of frequency. The V gene is TRBV7-2, the J gene TRBJ2-7. The CDR3 runs to 14 residues. Germline CDR1 is SGHTA and CDR2 is FQGNSA. The CDR3 spells CASSPQALSYEQYF.

This rearrangement joins TRBV5-6 to TRBJ1-3. The CDR3 totals 16 residues. From germline, CDR1 is SGHDT and CDR2 YYEEEE. This chain's CDR3 is CASSLSRGLSGNTIYF. Filled out from reference TRBV5-6 and TRBJ1-3, the complete variable domain reads DAGVTQSPTHLIKTRGQQVTLRCSPKSGHDTVSWYQQALGQGPQFIFQYYEEEERQRGNFPDRFSGHQFPNYSSELNVNALLLGDSALYLCASSLSRGLSGNTIYFGEGSWLTVV.

This clonotype is called medium-sized based on its frequency. V and J are TRBV5-5 and TRBJ1-5; as DNA is missing, the TRBD1 call by TCRdb cannot be tested. In germline, CDR1 is SGHKS, CDR2 YYEKEE (reference sequence). CDR3 length: 17 residues. This CDR3 reads CASSMGPDRVSNQPQHF.

Frequency places this clonotype as medium-sized. V gene TRBV4-2 combines with J gene TRBJ1-6. Germline values: CDR1 LGHNA, CDR2 YNFKEQ. The CDR3 loop spans 16 amino acids. This chain's CDR3 is CASSQDQGPTNSPLHF.

This clonotype shows up as medium-sized (0.01 to 0.1%) by frequency. The gene calls are TRBV30 and TRBJ1-1; TCRdb designates TRBD1, a call that cannot be tested without DNA. CDR1 is GTSNPN, CDR2 SVGIG, per germline (reference sequence). The CDR3 spans 13 residues. The CDR3 protein is CAWSFPLNTEAFF.

Frequency places this clonotype as medium-sized (0.01 to 0.1%). The genes are TRBV7-6 and TRBJ1-3. Germline values: CDR1 SGHVS, CDR2 FNYEAQ. This CDR3 spans 19 amino acids. CDR3 loop: CASSFWPETPDAAGNTIYF.

This clonotype registers medium-sized by frequency. This chain joins TRBV18 and TRBJ2-1; there is no DNA to check the TCRdb D call of TRBD2. Germline V gene lookup returns CDR1 KGHSH and CDR2 LQKENI. There are 15 residues in the CDR3. CDR3 amino acids: CASSPTSGSKNEQFF.